A few counts support the clone carrying this T cell receptor (beta chain). There are 11 residues in the CDR3. The germline V gene encodes CDR1 MGHDK and CDR2 SYGVNS. Between the trimmed V and J ends, which lost 4 bases and 9 bases, there was a span of 9 bases. How the authors handled the data: Counts of nucleated cells, estimated from reference gene primer amplification, were obtained. Assay used: immunoSEQ multiplex PCR; TCRdb lists only in-frame clones, some missing. V and J calls and clone size are given by that table; D and trimming were obtained from the DNA. The data contain 300,000 or so clones, around 86% of them singletons. These data originate in a study of blood T cell repertoires in COVID-19. Study-level background: Collection of acute and convalescent COVID-19 samples took place in the United States, Italy and Spain.

The TCR sequence derives from a middle-aged woman who had recovered from COVID-19. This rearrangement joins TRBV25-1 to TRBJ2-5; D might be TRBD2 (6 bases). The sequenced material came from peripheral blood. The CDR3 DNA reads as TGTGCCAGCAGTGGGTGGGGGGCCCAGTACTTC. Translating gives CASSGWGAQYF.